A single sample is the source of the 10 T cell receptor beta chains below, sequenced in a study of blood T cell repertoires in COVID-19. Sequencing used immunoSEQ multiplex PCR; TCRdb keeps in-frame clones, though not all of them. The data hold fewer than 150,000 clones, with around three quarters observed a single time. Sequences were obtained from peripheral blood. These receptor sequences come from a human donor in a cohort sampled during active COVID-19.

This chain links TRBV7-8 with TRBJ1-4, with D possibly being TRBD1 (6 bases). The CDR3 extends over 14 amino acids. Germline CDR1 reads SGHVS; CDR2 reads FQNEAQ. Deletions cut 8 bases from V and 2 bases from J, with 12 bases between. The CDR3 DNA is TGTGCCAGCTCCAGGGGACGGACTAATGAAAAACTGTTTTTT. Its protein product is CASSRGRTNEKLFF. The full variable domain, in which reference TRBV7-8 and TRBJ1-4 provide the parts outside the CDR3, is GAGVSQSPRYKVAKRGQDVALRCDPISGHVSLFWYQQALGQGPEFLTYFQNEAQLDKSGLPSDRFFAERPEGSVSTLKIQRTQQEDSAVYLCASSRGRTNEKLFFGSGTQLSVL.

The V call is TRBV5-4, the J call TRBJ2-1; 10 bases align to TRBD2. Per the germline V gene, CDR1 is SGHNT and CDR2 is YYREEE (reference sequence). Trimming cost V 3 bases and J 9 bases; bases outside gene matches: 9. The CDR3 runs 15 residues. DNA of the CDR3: TGTGCCAGCAGCTCCCAAGTTCTAGCGGGGGCTGAGCAGTTCTTC. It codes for CASSSQVLAGAEQFF.

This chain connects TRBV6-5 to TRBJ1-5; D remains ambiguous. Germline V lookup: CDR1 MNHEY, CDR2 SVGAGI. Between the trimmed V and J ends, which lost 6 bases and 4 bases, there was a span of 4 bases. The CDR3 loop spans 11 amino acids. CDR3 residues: CASRENQPQHF. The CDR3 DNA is TGTGCCAGCAGGGAGAATCAGCCCCAGCATTTT.

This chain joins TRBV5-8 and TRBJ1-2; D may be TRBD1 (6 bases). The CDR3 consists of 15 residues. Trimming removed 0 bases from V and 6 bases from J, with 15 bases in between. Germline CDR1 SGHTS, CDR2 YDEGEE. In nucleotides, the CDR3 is TGTGCCAGCAGCTTGGCCTTATCAGGGGTTAATGGCTACACCTTC. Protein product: CASSLALSGVNGYTF.

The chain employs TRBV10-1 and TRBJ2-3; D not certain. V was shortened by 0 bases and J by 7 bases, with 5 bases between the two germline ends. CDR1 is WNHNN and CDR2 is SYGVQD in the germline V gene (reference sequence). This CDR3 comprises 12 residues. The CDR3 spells CASSESENTQYF. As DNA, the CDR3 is TGCGCCAGCAGTGAGTCGGAGAATACGCAGTATTTT.

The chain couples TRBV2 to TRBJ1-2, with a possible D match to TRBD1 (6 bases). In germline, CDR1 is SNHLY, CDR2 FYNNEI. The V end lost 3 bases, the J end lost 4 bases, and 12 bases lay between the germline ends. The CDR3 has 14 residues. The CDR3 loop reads CASSESDRGYGYTF. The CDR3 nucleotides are TGTGCCAGCAGTGAGTCGGACAGAGGCTATGGCTACACCTTC.

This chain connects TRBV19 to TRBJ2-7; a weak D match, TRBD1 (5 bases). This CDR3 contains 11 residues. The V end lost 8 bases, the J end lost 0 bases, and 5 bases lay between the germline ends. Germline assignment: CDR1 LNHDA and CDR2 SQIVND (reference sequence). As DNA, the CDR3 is TGTGCCAGTGGGGCCTCCTACGAGCAGTACTTC. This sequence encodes CASGASYEQYF.

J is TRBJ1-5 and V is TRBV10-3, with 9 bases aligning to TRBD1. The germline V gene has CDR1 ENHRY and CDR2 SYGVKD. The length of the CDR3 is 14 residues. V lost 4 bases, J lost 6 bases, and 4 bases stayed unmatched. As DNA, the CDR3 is TGTGCCATCAGTGGACAGGGGGAGGGTCAGCCCCAGCATTTT. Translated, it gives CAISGQGEGQPQHF.

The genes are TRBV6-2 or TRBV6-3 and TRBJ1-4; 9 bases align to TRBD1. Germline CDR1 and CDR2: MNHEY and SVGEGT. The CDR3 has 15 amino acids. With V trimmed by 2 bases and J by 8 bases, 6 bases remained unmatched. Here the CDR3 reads CASSYPDRGEEKLFF. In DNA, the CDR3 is TGTGCCAGCAGTTACCCGGACAGGGGCGAAGAAAAACTGTTTTTT.

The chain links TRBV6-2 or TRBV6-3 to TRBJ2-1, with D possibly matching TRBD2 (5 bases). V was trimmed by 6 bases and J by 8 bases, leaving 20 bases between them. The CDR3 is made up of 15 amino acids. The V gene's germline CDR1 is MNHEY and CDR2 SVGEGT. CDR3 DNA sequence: TGTGCCAGCAGCCTAAGCGGCCCTGGGGTCCATGAGCAGTTCTTC. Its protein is CASSLSGPGVHEQFF.